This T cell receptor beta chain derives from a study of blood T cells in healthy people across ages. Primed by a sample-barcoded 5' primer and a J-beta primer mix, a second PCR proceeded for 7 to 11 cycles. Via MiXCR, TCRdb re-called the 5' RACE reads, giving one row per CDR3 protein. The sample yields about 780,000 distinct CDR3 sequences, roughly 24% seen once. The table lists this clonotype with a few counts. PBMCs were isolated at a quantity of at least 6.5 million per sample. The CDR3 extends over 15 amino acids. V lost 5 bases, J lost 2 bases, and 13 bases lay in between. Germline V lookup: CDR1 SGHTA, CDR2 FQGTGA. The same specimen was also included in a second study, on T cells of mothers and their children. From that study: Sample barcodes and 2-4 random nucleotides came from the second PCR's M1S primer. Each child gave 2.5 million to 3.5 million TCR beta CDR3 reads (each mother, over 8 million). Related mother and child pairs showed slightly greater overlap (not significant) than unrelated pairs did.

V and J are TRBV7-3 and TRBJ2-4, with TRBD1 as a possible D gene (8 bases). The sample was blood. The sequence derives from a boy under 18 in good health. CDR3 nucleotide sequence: TGTGCCAGCAGCCTACAGGGGGGGACCAAAAACATTCAGTACTTC. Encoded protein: CASSLQGGTKNIQYF.